The source of this T cell receptor (beta chain) is a study of T cells in Graves' hyperthyroidism and ophthalmopathy. General observations from the study: The model made its ophthalmopathy prediction, and onset followed a median approximately 6.5 months later. Patients with ophthalmopathy were separated from those with stable hyperthyroidism by a 13 V-J model. Among clonotypes expanded in thyroid above 0.001, most were also found in blood.

The CDR3 is 14 residues long. Germline CDR1 reads SGHRS; CDR2 reads YFSETQ. The J segment lost 4 bases and the V segment lost 4 bases, leaving 7 bases of the junction unmatched. RNA transcripts provided the source from which TCR beta CDR3 regions were amplified. TCR CDR3 underwent first-round RT-PCR with the HTBI primer set. TCRdb re-analysed the multiplex PCR reads in MiXCR, keeping a single row per CDR3 protein. The sample contains about 570,000 distinct CDR3 sequences, just over 45% of which appear only once. In the case of this clonotype: Its antigen remains unidentified.

Patients with uncontrolled infections, other autoimmune diseases, pregnancy or lactation were excluded. This chain connects TRBV5-1 to TRBJ1-2; 7 bases match TRBD1. The receptor comes from an adult woman with Graves' disease, either hyperthyroidism or ophthalmopathy (not recorded which). Sequenced material: peripheral blood or thyroid tissue (not recorded which). Here the CDR3 DNA reads TGCGCCAGCAGCATTGACAGGGCCTCCTATGGCTACACCTTC. Translated: CASSIDRASYGYTF. The full variable domain, completed using reference TRBV5-1 and TRBJ1-2, is KAGVTQTPRYLIKTRGQQVTLSCSPISGHRSVSWYQQTPGQGLQFLFEYFSETQRNKGNFPGRFSGRQFSNSRSEMNVSTLELGDSALYLCASSIDRASYGYTFGSGTRLTVV.